This paragraph covers one T cell receptor beta chain sequence. Its antigen is unknown. Base qualities are not recorded, but no much larger clone differs from it by a single base. At diagnosis, tumor, uninvolved tumor-adjacent lung and peripheral blood were collected and then preserved as a mix of FFPE and fresh-frozen material. Blood samples were analyzed as peripheral blood mononuclear cells for TCR repertoire profiling. These data originate in a study of T cells in localized non-small cell lung cancer (dated by TCRdb to the early 2020s). Background on the whole study: The study examined T cell repertoires in under 300 patients with early-stage NSCLC and compared tumors with uninvolved tumor-adjacent lungs. The cohort consisted of approximately 240 treatment-naive NSCLC patients whose localized lung tumors had been resected. The mean age of the NSCLC patients was approximately 71 years, with 120 to 150 men and over 100 women. Summary of the overall study and its limitations: Higher T cell density in blood was associated with longer overall survival, whereas higher clonality in adjacent lung was associated with shorter survival. Since the design was exploratory, TCR variables were selected using unadjusted p-values with no false-discovery rate correction. Multi-region tumor sequencing was not performed, so intratumor heterogeneity could not be excluded. A median of around 60 of the top 100 tumor clones turned up in the paired uninvolved adjacent lung, and roughly 30 of those clones also ranked among the top 100 of that same adjacent lung. The highest T cell clonality was observed in uninvolved tumor-adjacent lung, where clonality exceeded that of tumor, suggesting that antigenic responses were more focused in uninvolved tumor-adjacent lung.

TCR beta CDR3 regions were sequenced from DNA using the immunoSEQ Assay. The authors' analysis ran thus. T cell density was computed as TCR beta template counts normalized to usable DNA estimated by amplifying housekeeping genes. Richness was estimated with the preseqR package, extrapolating to 400,000 templates for PBMC samples and 120,000 templates for tissue samples. Clonality was taken to be one minus Pielou's evenness. Tissue-enriched TCRs were identified through differential abundance testing performed on productive amino-acid clonotypes, with a minimum total count of 5 and an alpha of 0.1. The Jaccard Index and the Morisita Overlap Index were used to quantify repertoire overlap between compartments. GLIPH grouped TCR beta CDR3s together with public tetramer-defined viral CDR3s, and a viral motif had to include at least three viral sequences and show V-gene enrichment. Sourced from immuneACCESS, this table was stored by TCRdb with only in-frame sequences that have V and J called. A share of the clones is absent; for the studies checked, an unresolved V gene accounts for under half, and the remainder has no known explanation. D and trimming come from the DNA, and the V and J calls and clone size come from that table. This sample lists 35,000 to 40,000 clones; around 79% were detected once. The top ten clonotypes cover 15% to 20% of the sample.

The TCR was taken from a male donor at least 60 years old with stage III squamous cell lung carcinoma. The sequenced sample was peripheral blood, obtained before any cancer treatment.

The CDR3 protein: CASSLDMGVYGYTF. The sequenced DNA: TGTGCCAGCAGTCTTGATATGGGGGTTTATGGCTACACCTTC. The chain joins TRBV7-9 to TRBJ1-2; TRBD1 might be the D gene, on 5 matching bases. Reading the germline V gene (reference sequence) gives CDR1 SEHNR and CDR2 FQNEAQ. V is clipped by 6 bases and J by 5 bases, and the sequence between their germline boundaries is 16 bases long. The CDR3, cysteine through phenylalanine, is 14 amino acids long. Of all the DNA, just the CDR3 is kept, 42 bases in frame from base 1.